This entry features one T cell receptor (beta chain) sequence. The antigen is unknown. This sample was included in a study of cytomegalovirus exposure and HLA in healthy donors. Looking at the study overall: From 150 million to 200 million T cells, an earlier analysis saw some 120 million unique TCR beta sequences.

The ends were cut back, 7 bases at V and 2 bases at J, with 15 bases in the middle. CDR3 size: 14 residues. Germline V gives CDR1 LNHDA, CDR2 SQIVND (reference sequence). General study points: In an earlier analysis, about 87% or about 30%: the productive usage of most TCR beta V segments. Researchers counted around 180 TCR beta chains as cytomegalovirus-associated. A later analysis found TCR association rates differed by HLA locus, highest for DRB1 and lowest for HLA-C.

Vbeta (60) and Jbeta (13) primers were used in the PCR. This table comes from immunoSEQ multiplex PCR, and its TCRdb copy is limited to in-frame clones, with some not included. The sample holds 110,000 to 150,000 clones, approximately 80% seen once. This TCR came from a woman aged 40-49 years in good health and CMV-seronegative. The chain joins TRBV19 to TRBJ2-7, with a tentative D call TRBD1 (7 bases). The sample comprised PBMCs. The CDR3 reads CASKGAGSPYEQYF. CDR3 bases: TGTGCCAGTAAGGGGGCGGGGTCCCCCTACGAGCAGTACTTC.